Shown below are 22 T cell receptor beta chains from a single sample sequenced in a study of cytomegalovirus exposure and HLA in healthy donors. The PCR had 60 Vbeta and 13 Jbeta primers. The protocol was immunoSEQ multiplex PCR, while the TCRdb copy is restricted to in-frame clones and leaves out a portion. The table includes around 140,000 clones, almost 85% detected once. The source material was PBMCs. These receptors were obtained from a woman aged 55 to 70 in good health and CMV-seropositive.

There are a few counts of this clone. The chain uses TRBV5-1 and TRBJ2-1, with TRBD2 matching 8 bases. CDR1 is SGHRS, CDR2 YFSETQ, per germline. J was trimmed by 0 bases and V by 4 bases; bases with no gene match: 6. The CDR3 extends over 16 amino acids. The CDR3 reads CASSLRGGGSYNEQFF. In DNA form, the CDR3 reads TGCGCCAGCAGCCTACGGGGGGGAGGCTCCTACAATGAGCAGTTCTTC.

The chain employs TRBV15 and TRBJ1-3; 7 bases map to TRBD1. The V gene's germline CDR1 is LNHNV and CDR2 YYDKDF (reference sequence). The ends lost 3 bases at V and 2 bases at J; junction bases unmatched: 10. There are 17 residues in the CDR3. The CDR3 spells CATSSSGRQGAGNTIYF. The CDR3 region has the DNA TGTGCCACCAGCAGTTCCGGGAGACAGGGTGCTGGAAACACCATATATTTT.

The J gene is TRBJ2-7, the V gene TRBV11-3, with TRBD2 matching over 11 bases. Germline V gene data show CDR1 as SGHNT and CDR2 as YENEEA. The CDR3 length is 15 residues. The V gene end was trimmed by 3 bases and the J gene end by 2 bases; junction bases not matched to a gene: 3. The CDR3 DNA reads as TGTGCCAGCAGCTTCGGACTAGCGGGCCCCTACGAGCAGTACTTC. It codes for CASSFGLAGPYEQYF.

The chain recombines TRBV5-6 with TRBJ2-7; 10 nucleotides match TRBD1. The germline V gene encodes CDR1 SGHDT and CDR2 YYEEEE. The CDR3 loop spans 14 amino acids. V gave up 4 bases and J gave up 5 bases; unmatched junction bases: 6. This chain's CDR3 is CASSRTGGIDEQYF. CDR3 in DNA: TGTGCCAGCAGCCGGACAGGGGGGATTGACGAGCAGTACTTC.

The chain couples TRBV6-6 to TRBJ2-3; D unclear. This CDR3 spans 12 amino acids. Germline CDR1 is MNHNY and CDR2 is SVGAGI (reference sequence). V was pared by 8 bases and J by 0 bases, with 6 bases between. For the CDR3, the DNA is TGTGCCAGCGGTTCTAGCACAGATACGCAGTATTTT. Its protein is CASGSSTDTQYF.

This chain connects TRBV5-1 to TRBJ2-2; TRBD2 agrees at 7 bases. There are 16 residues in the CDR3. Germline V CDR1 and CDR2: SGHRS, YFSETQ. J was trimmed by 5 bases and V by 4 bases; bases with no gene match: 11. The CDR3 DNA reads TGCGCCAGCAGCAGCTGGACTAGAATTGGAACCGGGGAGCTGTTTTTT. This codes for CASSSWTRIGTGELFF.

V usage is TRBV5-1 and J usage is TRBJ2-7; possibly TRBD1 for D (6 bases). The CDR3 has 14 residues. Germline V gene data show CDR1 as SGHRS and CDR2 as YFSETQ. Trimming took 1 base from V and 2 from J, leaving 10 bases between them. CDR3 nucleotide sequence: TGCGCCAGCAGCTTGACCGGGACAACCTACGAGCAGTACTTC. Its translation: CASSLTGTTYEQYF.

CDR3 bases: TGTGCCAGCAGTTTAGACAGGGGTGTTACTGAAGCTTTCTTT. This sequence encodes CASSLDRGVTEAFF. This chain joins TRBV27 and TRBJ1-1, with 8 bases aligning to TRBD1. Per germline, CDR1 MNHEY and CDR2 SMNVEV (reference sequence). This CDR3 has 14 amino acids. The J segment lost 5 bases and the V segment lost 2 bases, leaving 4 bases of the junction unmatched.

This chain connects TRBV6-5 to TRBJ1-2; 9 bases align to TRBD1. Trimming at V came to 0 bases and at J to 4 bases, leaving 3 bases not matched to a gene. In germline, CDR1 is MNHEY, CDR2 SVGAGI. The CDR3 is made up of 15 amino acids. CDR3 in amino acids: CASSYSWGQGYGYTF. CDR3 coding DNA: TGTGCCAGCAGTTACTCTTGGGGACAGGGCTATGGCTACACCTTC.

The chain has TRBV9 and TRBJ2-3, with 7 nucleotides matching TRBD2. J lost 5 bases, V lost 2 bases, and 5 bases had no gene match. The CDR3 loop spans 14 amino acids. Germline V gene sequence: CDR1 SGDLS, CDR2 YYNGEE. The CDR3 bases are TGTGCCAGCAGCGTGCGACTAGCTGGAGATACGCAGTATTTT. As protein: CASSVRLAGDTQYF.

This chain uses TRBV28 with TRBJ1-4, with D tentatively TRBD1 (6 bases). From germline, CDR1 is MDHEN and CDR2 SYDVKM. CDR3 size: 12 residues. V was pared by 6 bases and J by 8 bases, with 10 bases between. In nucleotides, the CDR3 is TGTGCCAGCAGACCGGGGGGCGAAAAACTGTTTTTT. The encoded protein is CASRPGGEKLFF.

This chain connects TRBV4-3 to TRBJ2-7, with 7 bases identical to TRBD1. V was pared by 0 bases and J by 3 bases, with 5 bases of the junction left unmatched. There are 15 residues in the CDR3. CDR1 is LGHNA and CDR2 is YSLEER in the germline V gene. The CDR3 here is CASSQERTGVYEQYF. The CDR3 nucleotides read TGCGCCAGCAGCCAAGAACGTACAGGGGTCTACGAGCAGTACTTC.

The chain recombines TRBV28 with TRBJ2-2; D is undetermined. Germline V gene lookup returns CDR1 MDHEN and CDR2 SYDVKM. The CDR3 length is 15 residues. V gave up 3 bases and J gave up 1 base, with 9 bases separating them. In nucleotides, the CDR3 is TGTGCCAGCAGTTTTCTTAGCAGGAACACCGGGGAGCTGTTTTTT. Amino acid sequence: CASSFLSRNTGELFF.

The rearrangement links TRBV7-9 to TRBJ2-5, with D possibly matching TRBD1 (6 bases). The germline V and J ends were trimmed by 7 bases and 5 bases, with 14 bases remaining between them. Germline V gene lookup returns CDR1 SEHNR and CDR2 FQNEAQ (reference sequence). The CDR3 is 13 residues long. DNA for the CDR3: TGTGCCAGCAACCCCGAGCAGGGGGAGACCCAGTACTTC. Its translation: CASNPEQGETQYF.

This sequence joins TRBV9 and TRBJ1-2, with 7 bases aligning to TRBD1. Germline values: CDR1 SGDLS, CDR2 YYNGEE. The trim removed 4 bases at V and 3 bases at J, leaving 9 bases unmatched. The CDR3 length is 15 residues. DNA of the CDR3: TGTGCCAGCAGCCCCCGGGAGGGGGCATACTATGGCTACACCTTC. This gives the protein CASSPREGAYYGYTF.

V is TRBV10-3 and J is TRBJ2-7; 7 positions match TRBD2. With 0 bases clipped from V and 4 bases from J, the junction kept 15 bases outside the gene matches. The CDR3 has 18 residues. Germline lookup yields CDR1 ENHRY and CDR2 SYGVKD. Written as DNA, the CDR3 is TGTGCCATCAGTGAGTCGACTTTCGGAAGCGGGAACTCTTACGAGCAGTACTTC. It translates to CAISESTFGSGNSYEQYF.

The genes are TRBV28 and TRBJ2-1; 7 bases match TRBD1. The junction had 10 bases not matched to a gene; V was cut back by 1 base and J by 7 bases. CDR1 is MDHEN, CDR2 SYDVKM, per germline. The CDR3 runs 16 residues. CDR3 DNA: TGTGCCAGCAGTTTATTTGGGAAACAGGGGACGAATGAGCAGTTCTTC. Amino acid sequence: CASSLFGKQGTNEQFF.

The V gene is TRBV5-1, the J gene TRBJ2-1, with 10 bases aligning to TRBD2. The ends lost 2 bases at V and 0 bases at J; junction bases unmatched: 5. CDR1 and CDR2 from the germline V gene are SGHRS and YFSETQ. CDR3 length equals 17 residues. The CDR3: CASSFRTSGSSYNEQFF. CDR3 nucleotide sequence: TGCGCCAGCAGCTTTCGGACTAGCGGAAGCTCCTACAATGAGCAGTTCTTC.

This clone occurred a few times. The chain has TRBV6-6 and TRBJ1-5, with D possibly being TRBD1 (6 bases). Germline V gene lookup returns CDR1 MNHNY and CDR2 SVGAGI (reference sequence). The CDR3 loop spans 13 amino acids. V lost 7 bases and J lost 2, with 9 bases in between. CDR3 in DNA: TGTGCCAGCAATAACAGGGGCAATCAGCCCCAGCATTTT. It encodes CASNNRGNQPQHF.

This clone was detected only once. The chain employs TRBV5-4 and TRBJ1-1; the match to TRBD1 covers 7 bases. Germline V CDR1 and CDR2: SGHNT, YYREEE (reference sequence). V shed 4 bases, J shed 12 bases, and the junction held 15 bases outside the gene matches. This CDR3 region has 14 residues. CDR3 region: CASSPETGILEPFF. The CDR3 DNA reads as TGTGCCAGCAGCCCCGAGACAGGGATTCTTGAGCCTTTCTTT.

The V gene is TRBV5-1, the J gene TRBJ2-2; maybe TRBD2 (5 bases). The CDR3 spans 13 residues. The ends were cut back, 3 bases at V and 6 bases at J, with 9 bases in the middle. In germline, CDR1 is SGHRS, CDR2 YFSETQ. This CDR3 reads CASSYPGAGELFF. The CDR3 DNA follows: TGCGCCAGCAGCTACCCCGGGGCCGGGGAGCTGTTTTTT.

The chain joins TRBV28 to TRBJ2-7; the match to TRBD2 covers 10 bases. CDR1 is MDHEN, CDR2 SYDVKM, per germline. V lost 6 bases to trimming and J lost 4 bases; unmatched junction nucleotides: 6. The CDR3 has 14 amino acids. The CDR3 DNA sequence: TGTGCCAGCAGAGGTAGCGGGAGGATTTACGAGCAGTACTTC. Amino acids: CASRGSGRIYEQYF. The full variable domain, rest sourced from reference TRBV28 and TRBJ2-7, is DVKVTQSSRYLVKRTGEKVFLECVQDMDHENMFWYRQDPGLGLRLIYFSYDVKMKEKGDIPEGYSVSREKKERFSLILESASTNQTSMYLCASRGSGRIYEQYFGPGTRLTVT.